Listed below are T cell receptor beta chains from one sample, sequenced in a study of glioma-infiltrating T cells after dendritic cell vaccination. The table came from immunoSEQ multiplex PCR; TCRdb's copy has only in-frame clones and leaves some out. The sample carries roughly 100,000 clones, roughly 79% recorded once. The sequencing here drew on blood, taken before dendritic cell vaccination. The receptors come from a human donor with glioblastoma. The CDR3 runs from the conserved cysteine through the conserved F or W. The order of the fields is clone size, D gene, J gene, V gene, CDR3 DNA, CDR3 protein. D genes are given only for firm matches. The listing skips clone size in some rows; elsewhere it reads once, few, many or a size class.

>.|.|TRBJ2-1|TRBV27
TGTGCCAGCAGAACTTCGGGACTTGGCATCAATGAGCAGTTCTTC
CASRTSGLGINEQFF
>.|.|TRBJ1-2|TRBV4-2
TGTGCCAGCAGCCTCCCAAGGCCGGGACAACCTAACTATGGCTACACCTTC
CASSLPRPGQPNYGYTF
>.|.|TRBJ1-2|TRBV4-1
TGCGCCAGCAGCCACCCTACCCGGGGCTACACCTTC
CASSHPTRGYTF
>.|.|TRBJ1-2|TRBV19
TGTGCCAGTAGTATTAGAGTTGCTGGACAGCAGGGCTATGGCTACACCTTC
CASSIRVAGQQGYGYTF
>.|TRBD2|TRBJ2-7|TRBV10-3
TGTGCCATCGAGTCAAGCGGGGGGGCCGGCGAGCAGTACTTC
CAIESSGGAGEQYF
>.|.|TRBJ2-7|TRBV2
TGTGCCAGCAGCATGACTAGGGAAACCTACGAGCAGTACTTC
CASSMTRETYEQYF
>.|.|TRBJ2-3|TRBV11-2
TGTGCCAGCAGCTTATGGGGGCCATCTAGCACAGATACGCAGTATTTT
CASSLWGPSSTDTQYF
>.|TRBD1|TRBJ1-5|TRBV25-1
TGTGCCAGCAGTGATAAACAGGGGGAACAGCCCCAGCATTTT
CASSDKQGEQPQHF
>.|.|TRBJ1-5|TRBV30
TGTGCCTGGAGTCGGGACAAAAATCAGCCCCAGCATTTT
CAWSRDKNQPQHF
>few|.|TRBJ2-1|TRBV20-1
TGCAGTGCGCGCAGGGTAACTGAGCAGTTCTTC
CSARRVTEQFF
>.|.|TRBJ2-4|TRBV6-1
TGTGCCAGCAGTGTTACCGGGAGAGAAAACATTCAGTACTTC
CASSVTGRENIQYF
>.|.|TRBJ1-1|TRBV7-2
TGTGCCAGCAGCACATCGGGGGGCACTGAAGCTTTCTTT
CASSTSGGTEAFF
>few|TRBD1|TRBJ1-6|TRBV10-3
TGTGCCATCAGTGGAAGACAGGGTCAGGATTCACCCCTCCACTTT
CAISGRQGQDSPLHF
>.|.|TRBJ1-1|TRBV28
TGTGCCAGCAGTCCCCAGCGAGCCAACGGGGACACTGAAGCTTTCTTT
CASSPQRANGDTEAFF
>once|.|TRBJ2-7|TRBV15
TGTGCCACCAGCAGAGATCGGTACGAGCAGTACTTC
CATSRDRYEQYF
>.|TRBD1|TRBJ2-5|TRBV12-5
TGTGCTAGTGGTTTACCACCGGGACAGGGTCGGGAGACCCAGTACTTC
CASGLPPGQGRETQYF
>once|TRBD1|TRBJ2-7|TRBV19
TGTGCCAGTAGTGTGGGACAGGGCCTTCGCTACGAGCAGTACTTC
CASSVGQGLRYEQYF
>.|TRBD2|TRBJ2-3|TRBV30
TGTGCCTGGAGAGACTGGACTAGAAGGACAGATACGCAGTATTTT
CAWRDWTRRTDTQYF
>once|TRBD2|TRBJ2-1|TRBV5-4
TGTGCCAGCAGCTCCACCCCGGGGGGCTCCTACAATGAGCAGTTCTTC
CASSSTPGGSYNEQFF
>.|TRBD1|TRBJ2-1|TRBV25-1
TGTGCCAGCAGTGTCAGGGGGAGCTCCTACAATGAGCAGTTCTTC
CASSVRGSSYNEQFF
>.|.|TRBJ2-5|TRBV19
TGTGCCAGTAGTATAGTCATCCAAGAGACCCAGTACTTC
CASSIVIQETQYF
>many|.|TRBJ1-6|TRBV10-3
TGTGCCATCAGTGAGGAGGCAAATAATTCACCCCTCCACTTT
CAISEEANNSPLHF
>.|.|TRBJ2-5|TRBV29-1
TGCAGCGTTGGAGTAGGCCCCGGGGAGACCCAGTACTTC
CSVGVGPGETQYF
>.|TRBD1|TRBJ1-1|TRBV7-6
TGTGCCAGCAGCTCGGGACAGCCCAACACTGAAGCTTTCTTT
CASSSGQPNTEAFF
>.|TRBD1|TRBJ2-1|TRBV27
TGTGCCAGCAGTTTACCCGGGACAGGGGGCCGCAATGAGCAGTTCTTC
CASSLPGTGGRNEQFF
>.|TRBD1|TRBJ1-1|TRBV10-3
TGTGCCATCAGACAGGGGGCGCGCTACACTGAAGCTTTCTTT
CAIRQGARYTEAFF
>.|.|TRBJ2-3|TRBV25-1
TGTGCCAGCCTAGAAGGGGCAGATACGCAGTATTTT
CASLEGADTQYF
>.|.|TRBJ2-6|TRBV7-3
TGTGCCAGCAGCTTAGAAGGGAGCTCTGGGGCCAACGTCCTGACTTTC
CASSLEGSSGANVLTF
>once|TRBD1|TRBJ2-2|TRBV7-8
TGTGCCAGCAGCCGTACAGGGGCGAACACCGGGGAGCTGTTTTTT
CASSRTGANTGELFF
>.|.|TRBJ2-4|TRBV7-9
TGTGCCAGCAGCTCGCCGTCTATAGTAGCCAAAAACATTCAGTACTTC
CASSSPSIVAKNIQYF
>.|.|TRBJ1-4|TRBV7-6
TGTGCCAGCAGCTTAGCGGCAGATAATGAAAAACTGTTTTTT
CASSLAADNEKLFF
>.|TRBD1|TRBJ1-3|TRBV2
TGTGCCAGCAGCGGAGGGGGCCGATGGAACACCATATATTTT
CASSGGGRWNTIYF
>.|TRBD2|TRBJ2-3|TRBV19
TGTGCCAGTAGTATAGCGGGGGGGCCCACAGATACGCAGTATTTT
CASSIAGGPTDTQYF
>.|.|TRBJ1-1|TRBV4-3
TGCGCCAGCAGCCAAGCGGGTCGGAGAACTGAAGCTTTCTTT
CASSQAGRRTEAFF
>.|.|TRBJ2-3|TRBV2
TGTGCCAGCAGTGAGACTAGAAACACGCAGTATTTT
CASSETRNTQYF
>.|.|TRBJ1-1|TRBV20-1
TGCAGTGCTAGTTCTAACACTGAAGCTTTCTTT
CSASSNTEAFF
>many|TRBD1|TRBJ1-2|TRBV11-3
TGTGCCAGCAGCTCGCGGGACAGAGAGTATGGCTACACCTTC
CASSSRDREYGYTF
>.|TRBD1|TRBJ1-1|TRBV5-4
TGTGCCAGCAAGCAGGGGGCGCGTACTGAAGCTTTCTTT
CASKQGARTEAFF
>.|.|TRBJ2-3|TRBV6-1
TGTGCCAGCAGTGTGCGGGGAGGGGGGAGCACAGATACGCAGTATTTT
CASSVRGGGSTDTQYF
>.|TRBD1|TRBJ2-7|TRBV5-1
TGCGCCAGCAGCCCTCGCCGTTCGACAGGGACATACGAGCAGTACTTC
CASSPRRSTGTYEQYF
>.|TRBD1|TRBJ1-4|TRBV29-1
TGCAGCGTTGAAGAAGACAGGGGTAATGAAAAACTGTTTTTT
CSVEEDRGNEKLFF
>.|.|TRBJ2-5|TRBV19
TGTGCCAGTAGTATAACTGGGCCCGGGATCCGGTACTTC
CASSITGPGIRYF
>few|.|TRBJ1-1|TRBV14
TGTGCCAGCAGCCTACGGGACAATGAAGCTTTCTTT
CASSLRDNEAFF
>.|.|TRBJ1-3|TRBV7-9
TGTGCCAGCAGTCCCGCGGGGTACTCTGGAAACACCATATATTTT
CASSPAGYSGNTIYF
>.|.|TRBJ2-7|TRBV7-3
TGTGCCAGCAGCTTGAGGGACTACGAGCAGTACTTC
CASSLRDYEQYF
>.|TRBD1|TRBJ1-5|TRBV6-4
TGTGCCAGCAGTGGACCAGGGGGCGGTCAGCCCCAGCATTTT
CASSGPGGGQPQHF
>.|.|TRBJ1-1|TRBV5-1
TGCGCCAGCAGCTTGGGGTCAGGGGTGACTGAAGCTTTCTTT
CASSLGSGVTEAFF
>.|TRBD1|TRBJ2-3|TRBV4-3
TGCGCCAGCAGCCAAGACGGCAGGGGGTTCGGAGATACGCAGTATTTT
CASSQDGRGFGDTQYF
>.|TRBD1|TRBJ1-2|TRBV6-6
TGTGCCAGCAGTTACGGACAGGGTGTGGATGGCTACACCTTC
CASSYGQGVDGYTF
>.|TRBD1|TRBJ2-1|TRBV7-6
TGTGCCAGCAGCTTTGGACAGGAGAATGAGCAGTTCTTC
CASSFGQENEQFF
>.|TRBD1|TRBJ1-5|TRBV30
TGTGCCTGGAGCACCGGGACAGGGTACAATCAGCCCCAGCATTTT
CAWSTGTGYNQPQHF
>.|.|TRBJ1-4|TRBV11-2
TGTGCCAGCAGCACTTCGTCCACGGCGGGGGAAAAACTGTTTTTT
CASSTSSTAGEKLFF
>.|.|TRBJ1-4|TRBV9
TGTGCCAGCAGCGTTGCCGGGGAGATGACTAATGAAAAACTGTTTTTT
CASSVAGEMTNEKLFF
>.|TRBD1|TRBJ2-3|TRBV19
TGTGCCAGTAGTTCCCCCGGGACAGGTAGCACAGATACGCAGTATTTT
CASSSPGTGSTDTQYF